This is a list of T cell receptor beta chains from one sample in a study of T cell responses to AZD1222 COVID-19 vaccine. Sequencing used immunoSEQ multiplex PCR; TCRdb keeps in-frame clones, though not all of them. The repertoire holds approximately 130,000 clones, with 85% to 90% as singletons. The sample in question was peripheral blood, obtained on day 0 of AZD1222 vaccination. The receptor set was obtained from an adult in good health. The CDR3 runs from the conserved cysteine through the conserved F or W. The D gene is left open where the match is weak. Expanded clones get a size class; other rows say once, few or many, or leave the size out.

V: TRBV11-3
D: TRBD1
size: few
J: TRBJ1-1
DNA: TGTGCCAGCAGCCCAGGGGGGGGCGCAAGCTCTGAAGCTTTCTTT
CDR3: CASSPGGGASSEAFF

V: TRBV6-4
D: TRBD1
size: -
J: TRBJ1-5
DNA: TGTGCCAGCATTAAGACCGGGACAGGGGGCGATTATAGCAATCAGCCCCAGCATTTT
CDR3: CASIKTGTGGDYSNQPQHF

V: TRBV6-5
D: -
size: -
J: TRBJ2-7
DNA: TGTGCCGTCGAAGGAGGGGGGCCTTCCTACGAGCAGTACTTC
CDR3: CAVEGGGPSYEQYF

V: TRBV6-5
D: -
size: few
J: TRBJ1-4
DNA: TGTGCCAGCAGTTCCCAGAGTATCGAGAATGAAAAACTGTTTTTT
CDR3: CASSSQSIENEKLFF

V: TRBV7-3
D: -
size: -
J: TRBJ2-1
DNA: TGTGCCAGCAGCAAGGCGGGGAGCTCCTACAATGAGCAGTTCTTC
CDR3: CASSKAGSSYNEQFF

V: TRBV19
D: -
size: -
J: TRBJ1-1
DNA: TGTGCCAGTAGTACGCAACTGAACACTGAAGCTTTCTTT
CDR3: CASSTQLNTEAFF

V: TRBV11-3
D: -
size: -
J: TRBJ2-3
DNA: TGTGCCAGCAGCTTAGTGAGTGGGAGCACAGATACGCAGTATTTT
CDR3: CASSLVSGSTDTQYF

V: TRBV9
D: -
size: -
J: TRBJ1-1
DNA: TGTGCCAGCAGCGTAGCTGGGGAGAACACTGAAGCTTTCTTT
CDR3: CASSVAGENTEAFF

V: TRBV27
D: TRBD1
size: -
J: TRBJ1-6
DNA: TGTGCCAGCGGCCAGGGGGCCGGCTCACCCCTCCACTTT
CDR3: CASGQGAGSPLHF

V: TRBV29-1
D: -
size: -
J: TRBJ1-1
DNA: TGCAGCGTACAGGGACGATTGAACACTGAAGCTTTCTTT
CDR3: CSVQGRLNTEAFF

V: TRBV5-1
D: -
size: once
J: TRBJ2-3
DNA: TGCGCCAGCAGCTCTGAGAGGAGCACAGATACGCAGTATTTT
CDR3: CASSSERSTDTQYF

V: TRBV11-1
D: -
size: -
J: TRBJ2-1
DNA: TGTGCCAGCAGCTTACAGGAGTCCCAGGCGATCTTC
CDR3: CASSLQESQAIF

V: TRBV2
D: -
size: -
J: TRBJ2-3
DNA: TGTGCCAGCAGGGCAGGGGCAACAGATACGCAGTATTTT
CDR3: CASRAGATDTQYF

V: TRBV6-4
D: TRBD1
size: once
J: TRBJ1-1
DNA: TGTGCCAGCAGTGTTGGGACAGGGAGCGCTGAAGCTTTCTTT
CDR3: CASSVGTGSAEAFF

V: TRBV27
D: TRBD1
size: -
J: TRBJ2-2
DNA: TGTGCCAGCAGTAGAGGGGGCGCGTCCGGGGAGCTGTTTTTT
CDR3: CASSRGGASGELFF

V: TRBV23-1
D: TRBD1
size: once
J: TRBJ1-1
DNA: TGCGCCAGCAGTCAAGGGACAGGGCTTACACCCCCTCCGTTGGCTTTCTTT
CDR3: CASSQGTGLTPPPLAFF

V: TRBV6-5
D: TRBD2
size: -
J: TRBJ2-3
DNA: TGTGCCAGCAGTTACATTTCTAGCGGGAGGGCCGCAAGGCAGTATTTT
CDR3: CASSYISSGRAARQYF

V: TRBV6-5
D: -
size: -
J: TRBJ2-1
DNA: TGTGCCAGCAGTTTCGACAACTACAATGAGCAGTTCTTC
CDR3: CASSFDNYNEQFF

V: TRBV3-1/TRBV3-2
D: -
size: -
J: TRBJ1-5
DNA: TGTGCCAGCAGCCCCTTTGGGCAGCCCCAGCATTTT
CDR3: CASSPFGQPQHF

V: TRBV27
D: -
size: once
J: TRBJ1-1
DNA: TGTGCCAGCAGCGGGAACACTGAAGCTTTCTTT
CDR3: CASSGNTEAFF

V: TRBV2
D: TRBD1
size: few
J: TRBJ1-2
DNA: TGTGCCAGCAGGACGATGTCCCTACGGACAGGGAAGAATGGCTACACCTTC
CDR3: CASRTMSLRTGKNGYTF

V: TRBV15
D: -
size: -
J: TRBJ2-7
DNA: TGTGCCACCAGCAGAGCCGGAACGGACAACCGCGAGCAGTACTTC
CDR3: CATSRAGTDNREQYF

V: TRBV5-5
D: -
size: -
J: TRBJ2-3
DNA: TGTGCCAGCAGTGGGGATGACAGCACAGATACGCAGTATTTT
CDR3: CASSGDDSTDTQYF

V: TRBV4-2
D: TRBD1
size: few
J: TRBJ2-1
DNA: TGTGCCAGCAGCCAAAGGGACAGGGGAGTCTACAATGAGCAGTTCTTC
CDR3: CASSQRDRGVYNEQFF

V: TRBV5-1
D: TRBD1
size: once
J: TRBJ2-7
DNA: TGCGCCAGCGGCAGGACAGGGCGACCCTCAAATTACGAGCAGTACTTC
CDR3: CASGRTGRPSNYEQYF

V: TRBV9
D: -
size: -
J: TRBJ2-3
DNA: TGTGCCAGCAGCGTACGCTACAACACAGATACGCAGTATTTT
CDR3: CASSVRYNTDTQYF

V: TRBV7-9
D: -
size: -
J: TRBJ2-2
DNA: TGTGCCAGCAGCTTAGGGATTGACCTCGCGACCGGGGAGCTGTTTTTT
CDR3: CASSLGIDLATGELFF

V: TRBV7-2
D: -
size: -
J: TRBJ2-5
DNA: TGTGCCAGCAGCTTACAACAGGGGGAGGGAGAGACCCAGTACTTC
CDR3: CASSLQQGEGETQYF

V: TRBV29-1
D: TRBD1
size: -
J: TRBJ2-1
DNA: TGCAGCGTTGACTCGGGACAGGGAAACTACAATGAGCAGTTCTTC
CDR3: CSVDSGQGNYNEQFF

V: TRBV9
D: TRBD1
size: -
J: TRBJ1-4
DNA: TGTGCCAGCAGCTCCGGGACAGATGCAACTAATGAAAAACTGTTTTTT
CDR3: CASSSGTDATNEKLFF

V: TRBV7-2
D: -
size: -
J: TRBJ2-3
DNA: TGTGCCAGCAGCCAACTACGGGACCGGCGTGCGCAGTATTTT
CDR3: CASSQLRDRRAQYF

V: TRBV9
D: -
size: few
J: TRBJ1-1
DNA: TGTGCCAGCAGCGCCCACCCGGGACCCGGAGGAACTGAAGCTTTCTTT
CDR3: CASSAHPGPGGTEAFF

V: TRBV19
D: TRBD1
size: -
J: TRBJ1-5
DNA: TGTGCCAGCCGGACAGGGGATCAGCCCCAGCATTTT
CDR3: CASRTGDQPQHF

V: TRBV5-1
D: TRBD2
size: -
J: TRBJ2-3
DNA: TGCGCCAGCAGCCTAGCGGGGGGGCTGGCAGATACGCAGTATTTT
CDR3: CASSLAGGLADTQYF

V: TRBV18
D: TRBD1
size: once
J: TRBJ1-1
DNA: TGTGCCAGCTCACCTTCCGGGACAGGGGGCACGAACACTGAAGCTTTCTTT
CDR3: CASSPSGTGGTNTEAFF

V: TRBV7-9
D: -
size: -
J: TRBJ2-3
DNA: TGTGCCAGCAGCTTATATCGCGGGACGGCGGGTGCAGATACGCAGTATTTT
CDR3: CASSLYRGTAGADTQYF

V: TRBV30
D: TRBD2
size: -
J: TRBJ2-7
DNA: TGTGCCAGCCACATCTCGGGGGGAAGATCCTACGAGCAGTACTTC
CDR3: CASHISGGRSYEQYF

V: TRBV30
D: -
size: once
J: TRBJ2-7
DNA: TGTGCCTGGAGTGTACACGCGGGTACCTACGAGCAGTACTTC
CDR3: CAWSVHAGTYEQYF

V: TRBV6-5
D: -
size: once
J: TRBJ1-3
DNA: TGTGCCAGCAGTTACTCGGTCCAGGCTGCTGGAAACACCATATATTTT
CDR3: CASSYSVQAAGNTIYF

V: TRBV20-1
D: -
size: -
J: TRBJ2-2
DNA: TGCAGTGCTCAAGGGTCCGGGGAGCTGTTTTTT
CDR3: CSAQGSGELFF

V: TRBV24-1
D: TRBD1
size: -
J: TRBJ2-7
DNA: TGTGCCACCAGCCGGGACAGAACCTACGAGCAGTACTTC
CDR3: CATSRDRTYEQYF

V: TRBV18
D: -
size: -
J: TRBJ2-5
DNA: TGTGCCAGCTCACCCCCGATGTCCCAAGAGACCCAGTACTTC
CDR3: CASSPPMSQETQYF

V: TRBV3-1/TRBV3-2
D: TRBD2
size: -
J: TRBJ2-3
DNA: TGTGCCAGCAGCCAAAAACTAGCGGGAGTCGGGGGGGTCTTT
CDR3: CASSQKLAGVGGVF

V: TRBV4-1
D: TRBD2
size: -
J: TRBJ2-2
DNA: TGCGCCCGCAGCCAGGGGGGGGCCCTAGCGGGAGGGCCAGACACCGGGGAGCTGTTTTTT
CDR3: CARSQGGALAGGPDTGELFF

V: TRBV9
D: -
size: -
J: TRBJ2-2
DNA: TGTGCCAGCAGCACCCGTGCCGGGGAGCTGTTTTTT
CDR3: CASSTRAGELFF

V: TRBV5-1
D: TRBD2
size: -
J: TRBJ2-7
DNA: TGCGCCAGCAGCTTGGACACCGGGACTAGAAACGAGCAGTACTTC
CDR3: CASSLDTGTRNEQYF

V: TRBV7-9
D: -
size: -
J: TRBJ1-2
DNA: TGTGCCAGCAGCTTAGAACCCCACTATGGCTACACCTTC
CDR3: CASSLEPHYGYTF

V: TRBV9
D: -
size: -
J: TRBJ1-6
DNA: TGTGCCAGCAGCGTAGATCCGGGGGGCTCCTATAATTCACCCCTCCACTTT
CDR3: CASSVDPGGSYNSPLHF

V: TRBV7-7
D: TRBD1
size: -
J: TRBJ2-5
DNA: TGTGCCAGCAGCGCCGGGACAGGGGGCCAAGAGACCCAGTACTTC
CDR3: CASSAGTGGQETQYF

V: TRBV18
D: -
size: -
J: TRBJ1-2
DNA: TGTGCCAGCTCACCACCGACAGTCTATGGCTACACCTTC
CDR3: CASSPPTVYGYTF

V: TRBV6-5
D: -
size: -
J: TRBJ1-3
DNA: TGTGCCAGCAGTTACTCGGTTTCGACTGGAAACACCATATATTTT
CDR3: CASSYSVSTGNTIYF

V: TRBV9
D: TRBD1
size: -
J: TRBJ1-6
DNA: TGTGCCAGCAGCGACACAGGGGGAAGCGATAATTCACCCCTCCACTTT
CDR3: CASSDTGGSDNSPLHF

V: TRBV19
D: -
size: -
J: TRBJ2-5
DNA: TGTGCCAGTAGTATAAGGGGGGCGCTTGAGACCCAGTACTTC
CDR3: CASSIRGALETQYF

V: TRBV10-3
D: TRBD1
size: -
J: TRBJ1-6
DNA: TGTGCCATCAGGGGGACAGGGGGCCTTTCACCCCTCCACTTT
CDR3: CAIRGTGGLSPLHF

V: TRBV4-1
D: -
size: once
J: TRBJ1-2
DNA: TGCGCCAGCAGCCAAGACCCACAGGCGGACTATGGCTACACCTTC
CDR3: CASSQDPQADYGYTF

V: TRBV28
D: -
size: -
J: TRBJ1-1
DNA: TGTGCCAGCAGTTTGGGGGAGGGGGATGAAGCTTTCTTT
CDR3: CASSLGEGDEAFF

V: TRBV7-2
D: TRBD2
size: -
J: TRBJ2-1
DNA: TGTGCCAGCAGCTTACGCCCCGGCCCACAGCGGGGGGGAGTCAATGAGCAGTTCTTC
CDR3: CASSLRPGPQRGGVNEQFF

V: TRBV7-9
D: -
size: -
J: TRBJ1-3
DNA: TGTGCCAGCAGCTTAGGATCCGCGGAGCTGATACTTGGAAACACCATATATTTT
CDR3: CASSLGSAELILGNTIYF

V: TRBV5-1
D: -
size: few
J: TRBJ2-3
DNA: TGCGCCAGCAGCTTGGTGGGTAGTGTTGGAGATACGCAGTATTTT
CDR3: CASSLVGSVGDTQYF

V: TRBV3-1/TRBV3-2
D: -
size: -
J: TRBJ1-6
DNA: TGTGCCAGCACCATGCCTAACGGGACATCCTATAATTCACCCCTCCACTTT
CDR3: CASTMPNGTSYNSPLHF